These 26 T cell receptor beta chains were sequenced from one sample in a study of cytotoxic CD8 clonotypes in ibrutinib-treated CLL. The protocol was immunoSEQ multiplex PCR, while the TCRdb copy is restricted to in-frame clones and leaves out a portion. The sample includes 300,000 to 400,000 clones, 67% of them seen just once. The sample here was PBMCs, taken after 36 months of ibrutinib treatment. Receptor source: a human donor with chronic lymphocytic leukemia.

The chain employs TRBV29-1 and TRBJ2-3; 8 nucleotides line up with TRBD1. J gave up 4 bases and V 7 bases, and 4 bases lay outside the gene matches. The CDR3 runs to 12 residues. Germline V CDR1 and CDR2: SQVTM, ANQGSEA. The CDR3 DNA reads as TGCAGCGGAGCACAGGGGGCAGATACGCAGTATTTT. Encoded protein: CSGAQGADTQYF.

The chain carries TRBV29-1 and TRBJ2-5; the D gene is possibly TRBD2 (6 bases). V was cut by 0 bases and J by 1 base, with 9 bases left in between. CDR3 length: 14 amino acids. Germline assignment: CDR1 SQVTM and CDR2 ANQGSEA. CDR3 amino acids: CSVEDTGAQETQYF. Here the CDR3 DNA reads TGCAGCGTTGAAGACACGGGAGCCCAAGAGACCCAGTACTTC.

The chain links TRBV5-1 to TRBJ2-7, with unresolved D. V dropped 2 bases and J dropped 1 base, with 10 bases sitting between them. The CDR3 loop spans 14 amino acids. Germline V gene data show CDR1 as SGHRS and CDR2 as YFSETQ. The CDR3 is CASSFSGGSYEQYF. The CDR3 DNA reads TGCGCCAGCAGCTTCTCGGGTGGTTCCTACGAGCAGTACTTC.

This clone was observed a single time. This sequence joins TRBV5-1 and TRBJ1-6, with D unresolved. Trimming removed 3 bases from V and 10 bases from J, with 14 bases in between. Germline V gene data show CDR1 as SGHRS and CDR2 as YFSETQ. The CDR3 runs to 14 residues. CDR3 coding DNA: TGCGCCAGCAGCTGGGGAGGCTTGGACTCACCCCTCCACTTT. Translated, it gives CASSWGGLDSPLHF.

V gene TRBV11-3 combines with J gene TRBJ2-7; 7 nucleotides agree with TRBD1. The CDR3 is made up of 18 amino acids. Germline V CDR1 and CDR2: SGHNT, YENEEA. The V gene end was trimmed by 1 base and the J gene end by 5 bases; junction bases not matched to a gene: 17. CDR3 bases: TGTGCCAGCAGCTTAGTTAAGCGACCGGGACAGCACTTGAACGAGCAGTACTTC. This gives the protein CASSLVKRPGQHLNEQYF.

This clone was counted between two and nine times. This sequence joins TRBV9 and TRBJ1-2, with D maybe TRBD1 (6 bases). Looked up from germline, CDR1 is SGDLS and CDR2 is YYNGEE. The CDR3 has 14 amino acids. V dropped 4 bases and J dropped 3 bases, with 13 bases sitting between them. CDR3: CASSTRTEHYGYTF. Here the CDR3 DNA reads TGTGCCAGCAGCACCCGGACAGAGCACTATGGCTACACCTTC.

V gene TRBV4-3 combines with J gene TRBJ1-2, with D unresolved. V lost 1 base and J 4 bases, leaving 13 bases between the germline ends. The CDR3 loop spans 15 amino acids. CDR1 is LGHNA and CDR2 is YSLEER in the germline V gene. The DNA of the CDR3 is TGCGCCAGCAGCCAAGGTCCAGAAGGCTTCTATGGCTACACCTTC. This translates into CASSQGPEGFYGYTF.

This chain connects TRBV10-2 to TRBJ2-1; TRBD2 agrees at 9 bases. V trimming: 5 bases; J trimming: 5 bases; junction bases outside the gene matches: 10. CDR3 length: 16 amino acids. CDR1 is WSHSY, CDR2 SAAADI, per germline. CDR3 residues: CASSPGRLADNNEQFF. The CDR3 DNA is TGCGCCAGCAGTCCCGGTAGACTAGCGGATAACAATGAGCAGTTCTTC.

This clone was counted a few times. The V and J genes are TRBV11-3 and TRBJ1-5, with D tentatively TRBD1 (5 bases). This CDR3 is 14 amino acids long. The V gene lost 0 bases and the J gene lost 2 bases, with 5 bases spanning the gap. The germline V gene encodes CDR1 SGHNT and CDR2 YENEEA. CDR3 loop: CASSLDRGNQPQHF. The CDR3 coding sequence is TGTGCCAGCAGCTTAGACAGGGGCAATCAGCCCCAGCATTTT.

This clone appeared a single time. This sequence joins TRBV5-1 and TRBJ2-5; D gene unclear. Per the germline V gene, CDR1 is SGHRS and CDR2 is YFSETQ. Trimming stripped 3 bases from V and 1 base from J, with 10 bases between. The CDR3 runs 14 residues. Here the CDR3 reads CASSSYVGQETQYF. The DNA of the CDR3 is TGCGCCAGCAGCTCCTACGTGGGCCAAGAGACCCAGTACTTC.

Turning to this clone: A much larger clone differs by one base, so this may be a read error. The DNA of the CDR3 is TGTGCCAGCAGCTTGGCAGATACGCAGTATTTT. Its protein is CASSLADTQYF. The V and J genes are TRBV11-3 and TRBJ2-3; no firm D call. The V and J ends lost 3 bases and 4 bases respectively, with 2 bases between them. CDR3 length equals 11 residues. Germline V gene lookup returns CDR1 SGHNT and CDR2 YENEEA.

The chain is built from TRBV28 and TRBJ1-2, with D maybe TRBD1 (6 bases). CDR3 size: 14 residues. V was trimmed by 2 bases and J by 8 bases, leaving 15 bases between them. Germline CDR1 is MDHEN and CDR2 is SYDVKM. The CDR3 protein is CASSLQGSLQGYTF. As DNA, the CDR3 is TGTGCCAGCAGTTTACAGGGGTCCCTTCAGGGCTACACCTTC.

J is TRBJ2-7 and V is TRBV4-1; D perhaps matches TRBD1 (6 bases). This CDR3 spans 15 amino acids. V gave up 0 bases and J gave up 4 bases, with 13 bases separating them. Germline V gene sequence: CDR1 MGHRA, CDR2 YSYEKL. In DNA form, the CDR3 reads TGCGCCAGCAGCCAAGATCCCCAGGGGCCTTACGAGCAGTACTTC. Protein sequence: CASSQDPQGPYEQYF.

The gene calls are TRBV28 and TRBJ2-3, with D perhaps TRBD1 or TRBD2 (6 bases each). The germline V gene encodes CDR1 MDHEN and CDR2 SYDVKM. With 4 bases removed from V and 5 bases from J, the gap between germline ends came to 22 bases. The length of the CDR3 is 17 residues. CDR3 sequence reads: CASSSAIGGKGGDTQYF. The DNA of the CDR3 is TGTGCCAGCAGTTCGGCCATTGGCGGGAAAGGGGGAGATACGCAGTATTTT.

CDR3 amino acids: CASSSGSTSTDTQYF. The CDR3 DNA is TGTGCCAGCAGCTCGGGGTCAACTTCCACAGATACGCAGTATTTT. The gene calls are TRBV7-6 and TRBJ2-3; possibly TRBD2 for D (5 bases). Trimming took off 4 bases at V and 2 bases at J, with 13 bases between the two ends. The CDR3 is 15 amino acids. Germline V gene lookup returns CDR1 SGHVS and CDR2 FNYEAQ.

This clone was seen only once. This chain uses TRBV19 with TRBJ2-3, with D perhaps matching TRBD1 or TRBD2 (6 bases each). This CDR3 comprises 14 residues. The ends were cut back, 3 bases at V and 3 bases at J, with 10 bases in the middle. Germline values: CDR1 LNHDA, CDR2 SQIVND (reference sequence). The CDR3 sequence: CASSMGGGTDTQYF. The CDR3 DNA is TGTGCCAGTAGTATGGGGGGCGGGACAGATACGCAGTATTTT.

The chain combines TRBV7-6 with TRBJ1-1; tentatively, D is TRBD1 (6 bases). Looked up from germline, CDR1 is SGHVS and CDR2 is FNYEAQ. The CDR3 is made up of 15 amino acids. Trimming cost V 0 bases and J 1 base, with 9 bases left between them. In DNA form, the CDR3 reads TGTGCCAGCAGCTTAGCGCACAGGGCGAACACTGAAGCTTTCTTT. Encoded protein: CASSLAHRANTEAFF.

The chain is built from TRBV14 and TRBJ2-1; 9 bases are a match to TRBD1. The CDR3 spans 16 residues. In germline, CDR1 is SGHDN, CDR2 FVKESK. J was trimmed by 5 bases and V by 1 base; bases with no gene match: 6. The CDR3 spells CASSQGPGQGHNEQFF. CDR3 in DNA: TGTGCCAGCAGCCAAGGGCCGGGACAGGGCCACAATGAGCAGTTCTTC.

The J gene is TRBJ2-3, the V gene TRBV14; 7 nucleotides match TRBD1. The CDR3 length is 15 residues. Germline trimming cut 4 bases from V and 9 bases from J; bases unmatched to any gene: 13. Germline V gene sequence: CDR1 SGHDN, CDR2 FVKESK. The CDR3 is CASSPTGRGIETQYF. CDR3 coding DNA: TGTGCCAGCAGCCCAACCGGCAGGGGGATAGAGACGCAGTATTTT. The complete variable domain, with remaining parts taken from reference TRBV14 and TRBJ2-3, reads EAGVTQFPSHSVIEKGQTVTLRCDPISGHDNLYWYRRVMGKEIKFLLHFVKESKQDESGMPNNRFLAERTGGTYSTLKVQPAELEDSGVYFCASSPTGRGIETQYFGPGTRLTVL.

This chain joins TRBV19 and TRBJ1-2, with D tentatively TRBD1 (5 bases). The CDR3 totals 19 residues. V lost 5 bases and J 4 bases, leaving 29 bases between the germline ends. Germline V lookup: CDR1 LNHDA, CDR2 SQIVND (reference sequence). CDR3 nucleotide sequence: TGTGCCAGTAGTCCCAATAATCCCCCTGGGGGAGGGGAGGGCTATGGCTACACCTTC. Protein sequence: CASSPNNPPGGGEGYGYTF.

The chain recombines TRBV6-1 with TRBJ1-5, with TRBD1 matching 8 bases. Germline lookup yields CDR1 MNHNS and CDR2 SASEGT. There are 13 residues in the CDR3. The trim removed 10 bases at V and 3 bases at J, leaving 5 bases unmatched. The CDR3 loop is CATRTGNNQPQHF. In DNA, the CDR3 is TGTGCCACCAGGACAGGGAACAATCAGCCCCAGCATTTT.

Concerning this clone itself: The sample contains more than one DNA sequence encoding this CDR3. V and J are TRBV18 and TRBJ1-4; possible D gene TRBD1, 6 bases. Germline-derived CDR1 and CDR2 are KGHSH and LQKENI. The CDR3 runs to 15 residues. V lost 3 bases and J 0 bases, leaving 8 bases between the germline ends. CDR3 nucleotides: TGTGCCAGCTCACCTCGACAGGCAACTAATGAAAAACTGTTTTTT. It encodes CASSPRQATNEKLFF.

The rearrangement joins TRBV18 to TRBJ1-2, with no clear D. The V and J ends lost 3 bases and 4 bases respectively, with 3 bases between them. The CDR3 is 11 amino acids. CDR1 KGHSH and CDR2 LQKENI come from the germline V gene. CDR3 sequence reads: CASSPSYGYTF. DNA for the CDR3: TGTGCCAGCTCACCGTCCTATGGCTACACCTTC.

The CDR3 region has the DNA TGTGCCAGTAGGGGGGGCGTCGACGAGCAGTACTTC. This sequence encodes CASRGGVDEQYF. The chain uses TRBV19 and TRBJ2-7; D tentatively fits TRBD1 or TRBD2 (6 bases each). The CDR3 consists of 12 residues. V shed 6 bases and J shed 5 bases, with 11 bases lying between them. Germline V gene sequence: CDR1 LNHDA, CDR2 SQIVND (reference sequence).

The chain joins TRBV7-2 to TRBJ2-7, with no clear D. Trimming removed 5 bases at V and 5 bases at J, with 7 bases between. This CDR3 is 11 amino acids long. Germline CDR1 and CDR2: SGHTA and FQGNSA. The CDR3: CASSLRHEQYF. Here the CDR3 DNA reads TGTGCCAGCAGCCTACGCCACGAGCAGTACTTC. Supplemented by reference TRBV7-2 and TRBJ2-7, the full variable domain reads GAGVSQSPSNKVTEKGKDVELRCDPISGHTALYWYRQSLGQGLEFLIYFQGNSAPDKSGLPSDRFSAERTGGSVSTLTIQRTQQEDSAVYLCASSLRHEQYFGPGTRLTVT.

This sequence joins TRBV5-1 and TRBJ2-5; D is possibly TRBD1 (6 bases). Germline loops: CDR1 SGHRS, CDR2 YFSETQ. CDR3 length: 12 amino acids. Trimming took 3 bases from V and 7 from J, leaving 10 bases between them. CDR3 nucleotides: TGCGCCAGCAGCTCAGGGGAAGCGACCCAGTACTTC. Its protein product is CASSSGEATQYF.